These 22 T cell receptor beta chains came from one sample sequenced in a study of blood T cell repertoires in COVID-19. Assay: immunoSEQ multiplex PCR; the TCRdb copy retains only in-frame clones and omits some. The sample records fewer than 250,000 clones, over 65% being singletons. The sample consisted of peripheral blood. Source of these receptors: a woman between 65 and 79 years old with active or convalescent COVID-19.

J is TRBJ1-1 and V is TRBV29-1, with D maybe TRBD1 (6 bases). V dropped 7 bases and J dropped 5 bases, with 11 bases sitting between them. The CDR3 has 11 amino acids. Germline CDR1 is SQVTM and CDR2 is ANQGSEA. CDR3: CSADTGTEAFF. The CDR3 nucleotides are TGCAGCGCTGACACAGGGACTGAAGCTTTCTTT.

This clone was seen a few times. This chain's CDR3 is CASNFDRATYEQYF. CDR3 nucleotide sequence: TGTGCCAGCAATTTCGACAGGGCCACCTACGAGCAGTACTTC. J is TRBJ2-7 and V is TRBV2; 7 bases line up with TRBD1. Germline V gene sequence: CDR1 SNHLY, CDR2 FYNNEI. This CDR3 has 14 amino acids. V lost 7 bases and J lost 2; bases outside the gene matches: 8.

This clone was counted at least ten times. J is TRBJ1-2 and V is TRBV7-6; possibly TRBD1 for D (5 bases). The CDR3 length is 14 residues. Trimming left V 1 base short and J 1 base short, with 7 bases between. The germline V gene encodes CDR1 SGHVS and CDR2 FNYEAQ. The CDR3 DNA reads TGTGCCAGCAGCTTAGGACAGCATAACTATGGCTACACCTTC. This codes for CASSLGQHNYGYTF.

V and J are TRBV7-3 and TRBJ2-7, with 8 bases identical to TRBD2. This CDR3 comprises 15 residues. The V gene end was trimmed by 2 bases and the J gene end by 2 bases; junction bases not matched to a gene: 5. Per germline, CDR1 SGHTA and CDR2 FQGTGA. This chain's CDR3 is CASSLGAGATYEQYF. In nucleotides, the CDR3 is TGTGCCAGCAGCTTAGGAGCGGGGGCGACCTACGAGCAGTACTTC.

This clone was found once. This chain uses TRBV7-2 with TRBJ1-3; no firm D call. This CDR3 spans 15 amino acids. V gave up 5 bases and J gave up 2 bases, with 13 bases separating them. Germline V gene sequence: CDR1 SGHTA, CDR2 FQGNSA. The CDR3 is CASSPPTGPGNTIYF. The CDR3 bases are TGTGCCAGCAGCCCACCTACTGGGCCTGGAAACACCATATATTTT.

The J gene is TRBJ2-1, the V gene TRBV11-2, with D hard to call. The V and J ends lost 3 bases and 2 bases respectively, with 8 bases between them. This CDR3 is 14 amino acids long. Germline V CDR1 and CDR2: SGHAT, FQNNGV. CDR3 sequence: CASSFGLTYNEQFF. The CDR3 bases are TGTGCCAGCAGCTTCGGTTTGACCTACAATGAGCAGTTCTTC.

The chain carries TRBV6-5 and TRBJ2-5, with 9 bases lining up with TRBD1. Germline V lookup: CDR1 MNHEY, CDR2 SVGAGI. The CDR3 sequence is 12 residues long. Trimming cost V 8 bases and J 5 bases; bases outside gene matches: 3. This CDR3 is CASPDRGETQYF. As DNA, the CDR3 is TGTGCCAGCCCTGACAGGGGGGAGACCCAGTACTTC.

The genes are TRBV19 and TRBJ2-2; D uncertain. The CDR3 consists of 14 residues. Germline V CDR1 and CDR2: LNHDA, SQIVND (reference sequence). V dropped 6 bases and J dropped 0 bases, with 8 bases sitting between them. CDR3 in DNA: TGTGCCAGTAGATGGCAAACGAACACCGGGGAGCTGTTTTTT. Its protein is CASRWQTNTGELFF.

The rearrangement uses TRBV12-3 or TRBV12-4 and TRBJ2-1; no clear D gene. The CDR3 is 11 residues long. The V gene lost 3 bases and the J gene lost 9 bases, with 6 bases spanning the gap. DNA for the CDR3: TGTGCCAGCAGTTTCCGTATTGAGCAGTTCTTC. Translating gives CASSFRIEQFF.

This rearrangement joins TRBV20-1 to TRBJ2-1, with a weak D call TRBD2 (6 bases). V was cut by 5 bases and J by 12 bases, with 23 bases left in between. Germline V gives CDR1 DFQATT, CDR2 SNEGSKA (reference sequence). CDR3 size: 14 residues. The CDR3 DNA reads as TGCAGTGCTCGTGATACTAGGAGGGGCTTCGGGCAGTTCTTC. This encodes CSARDTRRGFGQFF.

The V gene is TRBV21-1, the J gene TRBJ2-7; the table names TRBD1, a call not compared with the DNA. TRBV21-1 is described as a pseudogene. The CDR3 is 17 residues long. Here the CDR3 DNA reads TGTGCCAGCAGCACCGAAAGACGCCGGGACAACCTGAACGAGCAGTACTTC. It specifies CASSTERRRDNLNEQYF.

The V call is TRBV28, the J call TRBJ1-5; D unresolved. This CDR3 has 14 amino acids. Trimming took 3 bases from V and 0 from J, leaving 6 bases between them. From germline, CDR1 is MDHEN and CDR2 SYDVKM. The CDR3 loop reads CASSLADSNQPQHF. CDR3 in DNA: TGTGCCAGCAGTTTGGCGGATAGCAATCAGCCCCAGCATTTT.

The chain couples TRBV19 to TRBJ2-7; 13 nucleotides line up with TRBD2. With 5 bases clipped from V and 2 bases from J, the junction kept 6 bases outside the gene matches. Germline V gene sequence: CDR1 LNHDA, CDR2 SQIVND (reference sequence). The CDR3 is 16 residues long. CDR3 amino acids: CASSSSGLAGAYEQYF. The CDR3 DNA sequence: TGTGCCAGTAGTTCCTCCGGACTAGCGGGAGCCTACGAGCAGTACTTC.

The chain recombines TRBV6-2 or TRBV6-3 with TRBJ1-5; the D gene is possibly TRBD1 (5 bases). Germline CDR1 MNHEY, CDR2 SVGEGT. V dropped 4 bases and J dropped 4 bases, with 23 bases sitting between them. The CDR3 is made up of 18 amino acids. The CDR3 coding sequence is TGTGCCAGCAGTTCGACCACCGGGCAGGGTATCCGGAATCAGCCCCAGCATTTT. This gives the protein CASSSTTGQGIRNQPQHF.

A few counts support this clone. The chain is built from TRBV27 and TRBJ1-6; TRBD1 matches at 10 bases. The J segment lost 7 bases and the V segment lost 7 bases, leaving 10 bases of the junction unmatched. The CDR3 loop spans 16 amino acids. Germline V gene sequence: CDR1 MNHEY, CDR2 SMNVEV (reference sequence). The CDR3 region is CASTFRRDRGNSPLHF. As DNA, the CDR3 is TGTGCCAGCACATTCCGAAGGGACAGGGGAAATTCACCCCTCCACTTT.

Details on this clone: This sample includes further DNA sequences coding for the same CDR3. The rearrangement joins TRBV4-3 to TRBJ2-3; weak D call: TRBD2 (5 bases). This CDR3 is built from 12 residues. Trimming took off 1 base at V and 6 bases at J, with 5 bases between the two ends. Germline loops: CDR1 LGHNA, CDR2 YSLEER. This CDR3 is CASSQGGDTQYF. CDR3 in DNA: TGCGCCAGCAGCCAAGGCGGGGATACGCAGTATTTT.

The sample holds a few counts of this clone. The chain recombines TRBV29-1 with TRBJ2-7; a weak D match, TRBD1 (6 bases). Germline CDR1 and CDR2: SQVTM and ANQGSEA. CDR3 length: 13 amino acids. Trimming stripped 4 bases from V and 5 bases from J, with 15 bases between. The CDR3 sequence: CSVGNPGVDEQYF. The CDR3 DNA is TGCAGCGTTGGGAATCCAGGGGTTGACGAGCAGTACTTC.

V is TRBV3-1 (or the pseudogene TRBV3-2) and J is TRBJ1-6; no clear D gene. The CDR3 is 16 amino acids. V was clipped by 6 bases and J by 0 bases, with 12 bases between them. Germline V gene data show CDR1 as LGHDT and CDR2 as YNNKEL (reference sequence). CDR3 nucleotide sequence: TGTGCCAGCAGTGCTGCGGGGAGCTCCTATAATTCACCCCTCCACTTT. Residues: CASSAAGSSYNSPLHF.

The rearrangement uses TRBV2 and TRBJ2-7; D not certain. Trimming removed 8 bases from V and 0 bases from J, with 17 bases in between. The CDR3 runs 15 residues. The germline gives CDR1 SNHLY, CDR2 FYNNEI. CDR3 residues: CASLRRARSSYEQYF. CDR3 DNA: TGTGCCAGCCTAAGAAGAGCGAGGAGCTCCTACGAGCAGTACTTC.

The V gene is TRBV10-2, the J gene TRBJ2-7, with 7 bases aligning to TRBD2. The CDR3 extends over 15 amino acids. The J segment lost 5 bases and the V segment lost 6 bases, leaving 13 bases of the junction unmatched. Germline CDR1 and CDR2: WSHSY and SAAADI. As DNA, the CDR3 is TGCGCCAGCAGCCCGGCCGAGACTAGCACCGACGAGCAGTACTTC. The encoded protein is CASSPAETSTDEQYF.

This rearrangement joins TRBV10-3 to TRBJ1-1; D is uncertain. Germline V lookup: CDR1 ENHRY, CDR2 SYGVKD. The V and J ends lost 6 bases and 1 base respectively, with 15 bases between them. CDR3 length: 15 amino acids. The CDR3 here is CAISDEGKGNTEAFF. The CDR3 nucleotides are TGTGCCATCAGCGACGAGGGAAAGGGGAACACTGAAGCTTTCTTT.

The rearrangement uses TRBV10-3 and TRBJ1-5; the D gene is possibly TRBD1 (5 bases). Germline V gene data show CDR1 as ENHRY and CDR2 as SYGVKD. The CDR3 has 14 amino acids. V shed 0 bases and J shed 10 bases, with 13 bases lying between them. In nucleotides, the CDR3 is TGTGCCATCAGTGAGTCGGGGGGTCTGGGACCCCAGCATTTT. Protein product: CAISESGGLGPQHF.